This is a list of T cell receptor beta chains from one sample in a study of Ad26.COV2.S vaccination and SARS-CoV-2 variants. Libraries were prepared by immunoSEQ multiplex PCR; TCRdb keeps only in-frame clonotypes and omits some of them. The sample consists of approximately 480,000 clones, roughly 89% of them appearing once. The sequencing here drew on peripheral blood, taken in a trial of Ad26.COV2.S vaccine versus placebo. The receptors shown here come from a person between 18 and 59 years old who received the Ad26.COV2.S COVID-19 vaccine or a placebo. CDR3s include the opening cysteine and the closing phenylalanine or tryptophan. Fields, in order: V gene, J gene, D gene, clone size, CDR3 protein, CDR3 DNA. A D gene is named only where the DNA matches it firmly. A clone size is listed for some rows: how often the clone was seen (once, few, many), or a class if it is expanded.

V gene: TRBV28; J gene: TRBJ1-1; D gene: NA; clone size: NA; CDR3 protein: CASSLWSSMNTEAFF; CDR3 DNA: TGTGCCAGCAGTTTATGGTCCAGCATGAACACTGAAGCTTTCTTT
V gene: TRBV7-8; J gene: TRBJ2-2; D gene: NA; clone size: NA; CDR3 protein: CASSLGAPGELFF; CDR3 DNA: TGTGCCAGCAGCTTAGGGGCTCCCGGGGAGCTGTTTTTT
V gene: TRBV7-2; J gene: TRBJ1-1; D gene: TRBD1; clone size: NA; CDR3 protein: CASSLGIRGQTEAFF; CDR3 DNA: TGTGCCAGCAGCTTAGGAATCAGGGGGCAGACTGAAGCTTTCTTT
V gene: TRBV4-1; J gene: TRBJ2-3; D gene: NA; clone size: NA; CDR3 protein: CASSQDAQGGTQYF; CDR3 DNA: TGCGCCAGCAGCCAAGATGCCCAGGGCGGTACGCAGTATTTT
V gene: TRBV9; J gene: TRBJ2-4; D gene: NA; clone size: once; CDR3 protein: CASSVGGLQNIQYF; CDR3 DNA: TGTGCCAGCAGCGTAGGAGGCCTCCAAAACATTCAGTACTTC
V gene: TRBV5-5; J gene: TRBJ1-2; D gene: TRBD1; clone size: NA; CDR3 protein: CASSPQGRGYTF; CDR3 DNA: TGTGCCAGCAGCCCACAGGGGCGTGGCTACACCTTC
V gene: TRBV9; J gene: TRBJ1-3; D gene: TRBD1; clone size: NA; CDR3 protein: CASSVVPQGPNTIYF; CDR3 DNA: TGTGCCAGCAGCGTAGTACCACAGGGGCCAAACACCATATATTTT
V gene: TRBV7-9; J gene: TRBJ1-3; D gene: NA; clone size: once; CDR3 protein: CASSFAGSTSGNTIYF; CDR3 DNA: TGTGCCAGCAGCTTCGCGGGCAGCACCTCTGGAAACACCATATATTTT
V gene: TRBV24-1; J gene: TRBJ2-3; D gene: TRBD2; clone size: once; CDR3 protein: CATSERGLGGDTQYF; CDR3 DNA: TGTGCCACCAGTGAGCGGGGACTAGGCGGAGATACGCAGTATTTT
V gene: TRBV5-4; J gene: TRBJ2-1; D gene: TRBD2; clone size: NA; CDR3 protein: CASSPVAGVGNEQFF; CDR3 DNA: TGTGCCAGCAGCCCCGTAGCGGGAGTGGGCAATGAGCAGTTCTTC
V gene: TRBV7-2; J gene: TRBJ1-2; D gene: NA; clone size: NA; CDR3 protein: CASSSVTTLYGYTF; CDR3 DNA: TGTGCCAGCAGCTCTGTTACCACCCTCTATGGCTACACCTTC
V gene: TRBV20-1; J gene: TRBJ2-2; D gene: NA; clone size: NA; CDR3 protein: CSAGETGELFF; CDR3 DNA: TGCAGTGCTGGGGAAACCGGGGAGCTGTTTTTT
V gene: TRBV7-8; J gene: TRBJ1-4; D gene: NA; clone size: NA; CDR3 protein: CASSLGDPPGKYEKLFF; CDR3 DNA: TGTGCCAGCAGCTTAGGGGACCCTCCGGGGAAGTATGAAAAACTGTTTTTT
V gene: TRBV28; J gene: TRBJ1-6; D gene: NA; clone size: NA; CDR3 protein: CASKSTRGSSPLHF; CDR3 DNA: TGTGCCAGCAAAAGTACCCGAGGGAGTTCACCCCTCCACTTT
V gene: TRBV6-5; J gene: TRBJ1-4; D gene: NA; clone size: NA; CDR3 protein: CASRAGNEKLFF; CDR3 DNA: TGTGCCAGCCGGGCGGGGAATGAAAAACTGTTTTTT
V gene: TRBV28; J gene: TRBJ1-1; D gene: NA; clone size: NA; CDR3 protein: CASRADSSNAEAFF; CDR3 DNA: TGTGCCAGCAGGGCGGACAGTTCCAACGCTGAAGCTTTCTTT
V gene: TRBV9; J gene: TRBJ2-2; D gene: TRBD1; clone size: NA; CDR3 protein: CASSVLGTAPKGGGELFF; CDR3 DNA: TGTGCCAGCAGCGTACTCGGGACAGCCCCAAAAGGCGGCGGGGAGCTGTTTTTT
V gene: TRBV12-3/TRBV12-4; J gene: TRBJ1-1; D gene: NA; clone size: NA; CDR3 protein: CASTSPWAEEAFF; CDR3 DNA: TGTGCCAGCACCTCCCCATGGGCAGAGGAAGCTTTCTTT
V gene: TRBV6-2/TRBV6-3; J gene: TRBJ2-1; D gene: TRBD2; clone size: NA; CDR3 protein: CASSNLAGVVFNEQFF; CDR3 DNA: TGTGCCAGCAGTAATTTAGCGGGAGTCGTTTTTAATGAGCAGTTCTTC
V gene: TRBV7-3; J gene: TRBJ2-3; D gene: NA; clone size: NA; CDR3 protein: CASSLRGSRSVDTQYF; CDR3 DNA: TGTGCCAGCAGCTTAAGAGGGTCGCGGTCCGTGGATACGCAGTATTTT
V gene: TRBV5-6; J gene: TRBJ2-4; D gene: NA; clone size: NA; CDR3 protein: CASSNVDRVGAKNIQYF; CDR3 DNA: TGTGCCAGCAGCAACGTAGACAGAGTTGGGGCCAAAAACATTCAGTACTTC
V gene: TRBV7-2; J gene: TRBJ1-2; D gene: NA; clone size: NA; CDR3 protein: CASSLEWVNYGYTF; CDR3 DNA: TGTGCCAGCAGCTTAGAGTGGGTTAACTATGGCTACACCTTC
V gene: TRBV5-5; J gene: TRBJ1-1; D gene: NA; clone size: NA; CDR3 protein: CASSLVLTSEAFF; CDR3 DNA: TGTGCCAGCAGCTTGGTTTTGACTTCTGAAGCTTTCTTT
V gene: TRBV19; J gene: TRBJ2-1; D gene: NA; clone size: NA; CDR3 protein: CASSISPPYNEQFF; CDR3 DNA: TGTGCCAGTAGTATCTCACCGCCTTACAATGAGCAGTTCTTC
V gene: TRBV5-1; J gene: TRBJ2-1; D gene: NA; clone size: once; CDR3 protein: CASSLDPAYNEQFF; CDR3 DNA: TGCGCCAGCAGCTTGGACCCCGCGTACAATGAGCAGTTCTTC
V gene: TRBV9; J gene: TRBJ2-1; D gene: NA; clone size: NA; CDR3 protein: CASSVGQSNEQFF; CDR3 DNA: TGTGCCAGCAGCGTAGGACAGTCCAATGAGCAGTTCTTC
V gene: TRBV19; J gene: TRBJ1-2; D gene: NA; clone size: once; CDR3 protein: CASSIGGASPNYGYTF; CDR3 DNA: TGTGCCAGTAGTATAGGCGGGGCGAGTCCAAACTATGGCTACACCTTC
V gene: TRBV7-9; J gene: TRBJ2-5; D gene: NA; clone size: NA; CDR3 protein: CASSFQETQYF; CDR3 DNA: TGTGCCAGCAGCTTTCAAGAGACCCAGTACTTC
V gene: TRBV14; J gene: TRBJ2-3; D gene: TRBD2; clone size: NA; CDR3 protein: CASSPTSGSFDTQYF; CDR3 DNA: TGTGCCAGCAGCCCTACTAGCGGGAGTTTTGATACGCAGTATTTT
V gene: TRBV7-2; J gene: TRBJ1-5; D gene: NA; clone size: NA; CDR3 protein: CASSFTGPDNQPQHF; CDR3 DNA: TGTGCCAGCAGCTTTACGGGGCCCGATAATCAGCCCCAGCATTTT
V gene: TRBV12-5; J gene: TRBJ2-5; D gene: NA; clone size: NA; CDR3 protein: CASGLGFGAETQYF; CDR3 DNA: TGTGCTAGTGGTTTGGGGTTTGGGGCAGAGACCCAGTACTTC
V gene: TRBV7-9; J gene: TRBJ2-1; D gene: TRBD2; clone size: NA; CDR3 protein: CASSPTSGRPRGDEQFF; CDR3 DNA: TGTGCCAGCAGCCCGACTAGCGGGAGGCCCCGGGGCGATGAGCAGTTCTTC
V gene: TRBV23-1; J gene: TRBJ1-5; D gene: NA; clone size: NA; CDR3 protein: CASSLFRGRATLHQGQPQHF; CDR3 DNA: TGCGCCAGCAGTCTGTTCAGGGGCCGGGCCACCCTACACCAGGGTCAGCCCCAGCATTTT
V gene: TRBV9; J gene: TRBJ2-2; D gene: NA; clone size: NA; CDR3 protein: CASSVVPTETGELFF; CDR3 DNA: TGTGCCAGCAGCGTGGTGCCCACGGAAACCGGGGAGCTGTTTTTT
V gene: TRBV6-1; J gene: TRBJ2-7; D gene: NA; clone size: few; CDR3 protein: CASSEQQPYEQYF; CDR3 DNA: TGTGCCAGCAGTGAACAACAGCCCTACGAGCAGTACTTC
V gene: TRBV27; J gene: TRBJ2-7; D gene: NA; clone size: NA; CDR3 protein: CASSLSGTPPYEQYF; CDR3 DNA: TGTGCCAGCAGTTTATCGGGGACACCTCCCTACGAGCAGTACTTC
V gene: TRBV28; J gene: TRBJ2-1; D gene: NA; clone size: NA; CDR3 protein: CASSPGFEQFF; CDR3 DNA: TGTGCCAGCAGTCCAGGGTTCGAGCAGTTCTTC
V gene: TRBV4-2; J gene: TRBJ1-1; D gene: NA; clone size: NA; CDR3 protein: CASSQGGPRAGMNTEAFF; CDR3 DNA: TGTGCCAGCAGCCAGGGGGGCCCAAGGGCGGGGATGAACACTGAAGCTTTCTTT
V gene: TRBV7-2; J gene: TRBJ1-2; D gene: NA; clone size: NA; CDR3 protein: CASSSPSAGWGYTF; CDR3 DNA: TGTGCCAGCAGCTCTCCCTCGGCAGGATGGGGCTACACCTTC
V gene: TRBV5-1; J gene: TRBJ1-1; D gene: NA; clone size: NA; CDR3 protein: CASSQAMNTEAFF; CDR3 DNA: TGCGCCAGCAGCCAAGCAATGAACACTGAAGCTTTCTTT
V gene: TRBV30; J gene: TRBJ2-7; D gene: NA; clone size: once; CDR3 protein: CAWSVATSSNYEQYF; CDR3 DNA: TGTGCCTGGAGCGTCGCCACTTCTAGCAACTACGAGCAGTACTTC
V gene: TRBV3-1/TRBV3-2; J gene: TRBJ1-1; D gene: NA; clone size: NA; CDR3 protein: CASQAPGTEAFF; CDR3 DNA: TGTGCCAGCCAGGCTCCGGGCACTGAAGCTTTCTTT
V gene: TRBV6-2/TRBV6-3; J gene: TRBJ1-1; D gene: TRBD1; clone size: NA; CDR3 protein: CASSDRGTHAEAFF; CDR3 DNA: TGTGCCAGCAGCGACAGGGGAACTCACGCTGAAGCTTTCTTT
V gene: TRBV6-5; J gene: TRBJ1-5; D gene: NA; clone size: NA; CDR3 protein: CASWGGNNQPQHF; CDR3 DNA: TGTGCCTCCTGGGGTGGTAACAATCAGCCCCAGCATTTT
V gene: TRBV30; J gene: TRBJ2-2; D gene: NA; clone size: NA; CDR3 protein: CAWSRASLDTGELFF; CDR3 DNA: TGTGCCTGGTCAAGAGCTAGCCTTGACACCGGGGAGCTGTTTTTT
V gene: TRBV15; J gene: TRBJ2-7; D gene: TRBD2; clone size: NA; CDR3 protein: CATSRGGLAGGEYF; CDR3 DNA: TGTGCCACCAGCAGAGGCGGACTAGCGGGAGGTGAATACTTC
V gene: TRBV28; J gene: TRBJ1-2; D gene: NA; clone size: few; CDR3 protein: CASTRQTSYYGYTF; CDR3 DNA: TGTGCCAGCACCCGACAGACCTCGTACTATGGCTACACCTTC
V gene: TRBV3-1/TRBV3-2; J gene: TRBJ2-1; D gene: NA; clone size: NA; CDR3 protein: CASSQGLGTSEQFF; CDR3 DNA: TGTGCCAGCAGCCAAGGTCTGGGGACTTCTGAGCAGTTCTTC
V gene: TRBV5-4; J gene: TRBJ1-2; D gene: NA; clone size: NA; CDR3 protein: CASSLEFLDGYTF; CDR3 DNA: TGTGCCAGCAGCTTGGAGTTCCTGGATGGCTACACCTTC
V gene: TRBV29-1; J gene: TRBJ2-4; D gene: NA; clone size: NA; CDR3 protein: CSGGYTKNIQYF; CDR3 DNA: TGCAGCGGTGGGTATACCAAAAACATTCAGTACTTC
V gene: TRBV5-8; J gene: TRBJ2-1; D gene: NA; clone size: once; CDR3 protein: CASSLVAGPYNEQFF; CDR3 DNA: TGTGCCAGCAGCTTGGTGGCGGGACCCTACAATGAGCAGTTCTTC
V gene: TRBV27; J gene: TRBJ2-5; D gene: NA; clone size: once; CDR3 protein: CASSLLPPLGTQYF; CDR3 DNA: TGTGCCAGCAGTTTACTCCCGCCTTTAGGGACCCAGTACTTC
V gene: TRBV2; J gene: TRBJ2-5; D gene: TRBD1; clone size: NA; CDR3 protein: CASSPDRADLGETQYF; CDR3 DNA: TGTGCCAGCAGTCCAGACAGGGCCGATTTAGGAGAGACCCAGTACTTC
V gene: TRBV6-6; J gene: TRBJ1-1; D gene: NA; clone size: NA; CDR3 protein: CASTKMDTEAFF; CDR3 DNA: TGTGCCAGCACTAAAATGGACACTGAAGCTTTCTTT
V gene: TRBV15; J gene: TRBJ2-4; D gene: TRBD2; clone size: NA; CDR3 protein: CATSRPGTSGSLSIQYF; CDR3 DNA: TGTGCCACCAGCAGACCCGGGACTAGCGGGAGTCTGAGCATTCAGTACTTC
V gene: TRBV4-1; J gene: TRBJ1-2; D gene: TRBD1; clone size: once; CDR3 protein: CASSQDEQGVFYGYTF; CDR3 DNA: TGCGCCAGCAGCCAAGATGAACAGGGGGTATTCTATGGCTACACCTTC
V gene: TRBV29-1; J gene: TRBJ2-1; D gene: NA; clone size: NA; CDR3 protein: CSVLSGSSYNEQFF; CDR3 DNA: TGCAGCGTTTTATCGGGGTCCTCCTACAATGAGCAGTTCTTC